This is a list of T cell receptor beta chains from one sample in a study of blood T cell repertoires in COVID-19. Data came from immunoSEQ multiplex PCR; TCRdb stores just in-frame clones and leaves some out. This table holds 160,000 or so clones, about nine tenths found once. Sequenced material: peripheral blood. Source of these receptors: a woman aged 45-65 years with acute or convalescent COVID-19. Each CDR3 is given with its conserved first and last residue. Fields, in order: D gene, J gene, clone size, V gene, CDR3 DNA, CDR3 protein. The D gene is left open where the match is weak. Not all rows give a size; the values are once, few, many and, for expanded clones, a class.

NA,TRBJ1-3,NA,TRBV3-1/TRBV3-2,TGTGCCAGCAGCCCATCGGGAGGAAACACCATATATTTT,CASSPSGGNTIYF
NA,TRBJ1-1,NA,TRBV5-4,TGTGCCAGCAGGGTTTGGGGCGGCACTGAAGCTTTCTTT,CASRVWGGTEAFF
NA,TRBJ1-4,NA,TRBV5-6,TGTGCCAGCAGCTGCCCCAGCAGGGGAGTTGAAAAACTGTTTTTT,CASSCPSRGVEKLFF
TRBD1,TRBJ2-1,NA,TRBV18,TGTGCCAGCTCACAGTTACAGGGGGCAGCGAGCAATGAGCAGTTCTTC,CASSQLQGAASNEQFF
NA,TRBJ1-5,NA,TRBV7-9,TGTGCCAGCAGTTCACGAGACAGAGGCAATCAGCCCCAGCATTTT,CASSSRDRGNQPQHF
TRBD1,TRBJ1-4,NA,TRBV20-1,TGCAGTGCTAGTACGACAGGGGCGCCTGAAAAACTGTTTTTT,CSASTTGAPEKLFF
TRBD1,TRBJ2-5,NA,TRBV18,TGTGCCAGCTCACCGCAGGGGGTTACCCAAGAGACCCAGTACTTC,CASSPQGVTQETQYF
TRBD1,TRBJ1-6,NA,TRBV2,TGTGCCAGCAGTCCGGACAGGGGGGCCTATAATTCACCCCTCCACTTT,CASSPDRGAYNSPLHF
TRBD1,TRBJ2-2,NA,TRBV30,TGTGCCTGGAGTGTCGACAGGGAGTACACCGGGGAGCTGTTTTTT,CAWSVDREYTGELFF
NA,TRBJ1-5,NA,TRBV19,TGTGCCAGTAGTATACAGGATCAGCCCCAGCATTTT,CASSIQDQPQHF
TRBD1,TRBJ2-7,NA,TRBV10-3,TGTGCCATCAGTGAGGGACAGGGGTCCTACGAGCAGTACTTC,CAISEGQGSYEQYF
TRBD1,TRBJ1-2,NA,TRBV29-1,TGCAGCGCTAGGGACAGGGGCTATGGCTACACCTTC,CSARDRGYGYTF
TRBD2,TRBJ2-3,few,TRBV5-1,TGCGCCAGCAGCGGACCCACTAGCGGCACTAGCACAGATACGCAGTATTTT,CASSGPTSGTSTDTQYF
TRBD1,TRBJ1-6,once,TRBV18,TGTGCCAGCTCACCCTCGACAGGGGCGGATTCACCCCTCCACTTT,CASSPSTGADSPLHF
TRBD2,TRBJ2-7,NA,TRBV18,TGTGCCAGCTCACCACCCGGACTAGCGGGGGGCATTTACGAGCAGTACTTC,CASSPPGLAGGIYEQYF
NA,TRBJ1-2,NA,TRBV9,TGTGCCAGCAGCGTAGCCGGACAGAACTATGGCTACACCTTC,CASSVAGQNYGYTF
NA,TRBJ1-4,NA,TRBV7-3,TGTGCCAGCAGCTTACGGGGGGCTGGTACTAATGAAAAACTGTTTTTT,CASSLRGAGTNEKLFF
TRBD2,TRBJ2-7,NA,TRBV6-5,TGTGCCAGCAGTTACGAGAGCGGGAGGGCCTACGAGCAGTACTTC,CASSYESGRAYEQYF
TRBD2,TRBJ2-7,NA,TRBV14,TGTGCCAGCAGCCAAGTCGTAGCGGGGATACAGTACTTC,CASSQVVAGIQYF
NA,TRBJ1-3,NA,TRBV6-1,TGTGCCAGCAGTGAGGAGAAATCTGGAAACACCATATATTTT,CASSEEKSGNTIYF
NA,TRBJ1-4,NA,TRBV10-1,TGCGCCAGCAGTGAGAGTGGGGTCCGGGGAAAACTGTTTTTT,CASSESGVRGKLFF
TRBD1,TRBJ1-2,NA,TRBV4-2,TGTGCCAGCAGCCGACCGGGACAGGGCTATGGCTACACCTTC,CASSRPGQGYGYTF